This TCR delta chain was identified in a study of γδ T cells in repeated Plasmodium falciparum infection. TCRdb re-called clones from the multiplex PCR reads using CATT. The repertoire includes more than 45,000 delta-chain clones, around 1.7% of them detected once, and approximately 15% sits in the top ten. With respect to this clone: The translation of this DNA and the TCRdb protein of a much larger clone differ at residue 3, probably owing to a read error; the protein shown here is translated from the DNA.

Bulk repertoires came from Vgamma9/Vdelta2+ or Vdelta2-negative gammadelta T cells flow-sorted from PBMC. This CDR3 is built from 19 residues. Germline lookup yields CDR1 TSWWSYY and CDR2 QGS. Input material: gamma-delta T cells from blood. This TCR came from a pool of human donors (malaria-infected and uninfected, not separated). The V gene call is TRDV1, and the J gene call is absent; no check of the table's D call, TRDD3, against the DNA was made. The CDR3 sequence: CAPGDGVLWLGAHTDKLIF. The DNA of the CDR3 is TGTGCTCCTGGGGATGGAGTCCTATGGCTGGGGGCGCACACCGATAAACTTATCTTT.